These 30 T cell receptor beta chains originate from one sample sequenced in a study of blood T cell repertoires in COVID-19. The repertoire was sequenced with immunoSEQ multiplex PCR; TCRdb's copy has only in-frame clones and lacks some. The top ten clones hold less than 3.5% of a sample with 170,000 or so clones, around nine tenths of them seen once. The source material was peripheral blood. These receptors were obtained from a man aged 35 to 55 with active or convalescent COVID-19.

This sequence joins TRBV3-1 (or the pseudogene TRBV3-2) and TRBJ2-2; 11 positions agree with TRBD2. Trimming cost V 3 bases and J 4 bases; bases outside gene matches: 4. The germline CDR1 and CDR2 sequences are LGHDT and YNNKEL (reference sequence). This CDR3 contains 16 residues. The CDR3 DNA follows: TGTGCCAGCAGCCAGACTAGCGGGGAAAGCACCGGGGAGCTGTTTTTT. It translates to CASSQTSGESTGELFF.

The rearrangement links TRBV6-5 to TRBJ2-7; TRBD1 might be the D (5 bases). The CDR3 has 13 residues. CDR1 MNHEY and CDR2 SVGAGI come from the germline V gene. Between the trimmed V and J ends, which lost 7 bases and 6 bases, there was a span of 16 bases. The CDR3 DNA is TGTGCCAGCACAGGGCAGGTATCCGCCGAGCAGTACTTC. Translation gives CASTGQVSAEQYF.

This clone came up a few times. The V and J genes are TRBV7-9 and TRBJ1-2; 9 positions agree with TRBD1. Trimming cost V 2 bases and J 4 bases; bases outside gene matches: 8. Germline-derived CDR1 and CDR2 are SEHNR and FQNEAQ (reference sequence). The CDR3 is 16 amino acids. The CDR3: CASSLSEGQGIYGYTF. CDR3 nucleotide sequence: TGTGCCAGCAGCTTAAGTGAGGGACAGGGAATCTATGGCTACACCTTC.

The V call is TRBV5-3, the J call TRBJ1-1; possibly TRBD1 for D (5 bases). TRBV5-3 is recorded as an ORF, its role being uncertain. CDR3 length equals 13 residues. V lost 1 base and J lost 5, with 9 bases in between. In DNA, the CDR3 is TGTGCCAGAAGCTTGAGGGGCAAGACTGAAGCTTTCTTT. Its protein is CARSLRGKTEAFF.

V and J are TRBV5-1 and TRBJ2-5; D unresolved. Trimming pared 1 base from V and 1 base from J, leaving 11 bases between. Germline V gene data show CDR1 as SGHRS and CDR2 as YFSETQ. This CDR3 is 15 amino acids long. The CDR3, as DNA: TGCGCCAGCAGCTTGTACTCCCACGTCCAAGAGACCCAGTACTTC. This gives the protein CASSLYSHVQETQYF.

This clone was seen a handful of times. The CDR3 region is CASRNGGLNTEAFF. The CDR3 DNA follows: TGTGCCAGCAGGAACGGGGGGCTGAACACTGAAGCTTTCTTT. J is TRBJ1-1 and V is TRBV13; a weak D match, TRBD1 (6 bases). Germline loops: CDR1 PRHDT, CDR2 FYEKMQ (reference sequence). This CDR3 region has 14 residues. Trimming took off 6 bases at V and 0 bases at J, with 11 bases between the two ends.

CDR3 bases: TGTGCCAGCAGCCCCCCCCCTTACCGGGACAGGGGCGGCTATGGCTACACCTTC. Its translation is CASSPPPYRDRGGYGYTF. V gene TRBV7-9 combines with J gene TRBJ1-2, with TRBD1 matching over 10 bases. The CDR3 is 18 residues long. From germline, CDR1 is SEHNR and CDR2 FQNEAQ (reference sequence). Unmatched junction bases numbered 16, after V lost 5 bases and J lost 4 bases.

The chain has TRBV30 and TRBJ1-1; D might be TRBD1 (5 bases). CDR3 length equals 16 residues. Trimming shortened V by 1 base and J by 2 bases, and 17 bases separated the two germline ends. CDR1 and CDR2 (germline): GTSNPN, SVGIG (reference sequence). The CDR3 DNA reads TGTGCCTGGAGTGGAGGGACGGGGGGTTTTAACACTGAAGCTTTCTTT. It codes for CAWSGGTGGFNTEAFF.

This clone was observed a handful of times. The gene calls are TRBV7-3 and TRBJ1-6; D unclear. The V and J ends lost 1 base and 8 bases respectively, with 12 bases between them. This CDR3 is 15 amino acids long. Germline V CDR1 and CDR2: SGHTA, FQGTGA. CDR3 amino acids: CASSLSFAGDSPLHF. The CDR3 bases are TGTGCCAGCAGCTTAAGTTTCGCCGGGGATTCACCCCTCCACTTT.

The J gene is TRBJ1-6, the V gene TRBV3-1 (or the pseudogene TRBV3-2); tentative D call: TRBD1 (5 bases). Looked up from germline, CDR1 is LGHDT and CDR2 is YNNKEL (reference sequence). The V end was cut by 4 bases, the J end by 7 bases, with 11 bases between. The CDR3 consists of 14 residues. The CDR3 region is CASSPDSFNSPLHF. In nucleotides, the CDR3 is TGTGCCAGCAGCCCTGACAGCTTCAATTCACCCCTCCACTTT.

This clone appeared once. CDR3 protein: CASGQGPMNTEAFF. CDR3 bases: TGTGCCAGCGGACAGGGACCGATGAACACTGAAGCTTTCTTT. The rearrangement uses TRBV6-5 and TRBJ1-1; the match to TRBD1 covers 8 bases. The trim removed 8 bases at V and 0 bases at J, leaving 5 bases unmatched. This CDR3 comprises 14 residues. Germline lookup yields CDR1 MNHEY and CDR2 SVGAGI.

In DNA form, the CDR3 reads TGTGCCAGCAGCGCATACACCGCAACTAATGAAAAACTGTTTTTT. Amino acid sequence: CASSAYTATNEKLFF. The chain links TRBV7-8 to TRBJ1-4; no clear D gene. Germline-derived CDR1 and CDR2 are SGHVS and FQNEAQ. The CDR3 is 15 residues long. Trimming pared 5 bases from V and 0 bases from J, leaving 10 bases between.

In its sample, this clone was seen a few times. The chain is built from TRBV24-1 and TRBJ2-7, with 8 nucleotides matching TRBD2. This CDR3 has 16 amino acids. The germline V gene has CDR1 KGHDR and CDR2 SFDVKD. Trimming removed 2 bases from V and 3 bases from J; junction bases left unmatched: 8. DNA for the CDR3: TGTGCCACCAGTGATTCGGGAGGGGGTAGGTTCTACGAGCAGTACTTC. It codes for CATSDSGGGRFYEQYF.

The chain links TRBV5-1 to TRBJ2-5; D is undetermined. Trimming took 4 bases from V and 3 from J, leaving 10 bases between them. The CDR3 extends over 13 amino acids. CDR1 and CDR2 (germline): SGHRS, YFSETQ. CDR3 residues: CASSNLPKETQYF. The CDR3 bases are TGCGCCAGCAGCAACCTCCCTAAAGAGACCCAGTACTTC.

CDR3 DNA: TGTGCCAGCAGTTTATACCGGGGGGCTGGTAATTCACCCCTCCACTTT. It translates to CASSLYRGAGNSPLHF. The chain employs TRBV28 and TRBJ1-6, with a possible D match to TRBD1 (6 bases). Germline-derived CDR1 and CDR2 are MDHEN and SYDVKM. Trimming left V 1 base short and J 6 bases short, with 13 bases between. The CDR3 totals 16 residues.

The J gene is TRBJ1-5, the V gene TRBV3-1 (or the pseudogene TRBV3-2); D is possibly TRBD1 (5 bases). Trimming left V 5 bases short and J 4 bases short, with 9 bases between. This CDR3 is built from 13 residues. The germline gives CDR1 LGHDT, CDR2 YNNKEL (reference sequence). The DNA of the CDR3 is TGTGCCAGCAGCGGGGGGGGAAATCAGCCCCAGCATTTT. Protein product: CASSGGGNQPQHF.

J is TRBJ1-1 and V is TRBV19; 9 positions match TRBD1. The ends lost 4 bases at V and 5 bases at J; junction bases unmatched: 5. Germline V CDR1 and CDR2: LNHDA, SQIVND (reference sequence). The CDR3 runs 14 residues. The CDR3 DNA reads TGTGCCAGTAGTAAGGACAGGGGAAGGACTGAAGCTTTCTTT. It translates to CASSKDRGRTEAFF.

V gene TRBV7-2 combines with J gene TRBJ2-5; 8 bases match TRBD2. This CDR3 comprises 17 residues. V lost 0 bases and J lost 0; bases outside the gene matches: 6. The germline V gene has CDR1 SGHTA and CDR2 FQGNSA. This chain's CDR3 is CASSLADSGEYQETQYF. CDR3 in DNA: TGTGCCAGCAGCTTAGCTGATAGCGGGGAGTACCAAGAGACCCAGTACTTC.

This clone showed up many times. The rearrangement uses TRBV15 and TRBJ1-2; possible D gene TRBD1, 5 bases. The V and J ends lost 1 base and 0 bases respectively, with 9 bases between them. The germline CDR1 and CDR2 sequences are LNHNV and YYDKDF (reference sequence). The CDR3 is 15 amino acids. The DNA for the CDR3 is TGTGCCACCAGCAGAGTCCCAGGGTCTAACTATGGCTACACCTTC. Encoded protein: CATSRVPGSNYGYTF.

Here the CDR3 DNA reads TGTGCCAGCAGCCCTAGCGGGGGGGCGGGTGATACGCAGTATTTT. The encoded protein is CASSPSGGAGDTQYF. The V gene is TRBV6-2 or TRBV6-3, the J gene TRBJ2-3; 12 bases match TRBD2. The V segment lost 6 bases and the J segment 6 bases; nucleotides outside the gene matches: 7. The CDR3 sequence is 15 residues long. The germline gives CDR1 MNHEY, CDR2 SVGEGT.

The CDR3 sequence: CASNAKQGSEQYF. The DNA of the CDR3 is TGTGCCAGTAACGCTAAACAGGGCAGCGAGCAGTACTTC. V usage is TRBV2 and J usage is TRBJ2-7, with D possibly being TRBD1 (6 bases). V shed 9 bases and J shed 6 bases, with 18 bases lying between them. Germline loops: CDR1 SNHLY, CDR2 FYNNEI. The CDR3 contains 13 residues.

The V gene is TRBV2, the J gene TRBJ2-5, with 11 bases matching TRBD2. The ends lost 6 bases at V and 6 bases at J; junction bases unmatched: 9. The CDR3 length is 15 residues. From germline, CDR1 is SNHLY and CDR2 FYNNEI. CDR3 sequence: CASRGLADSPQTQYF. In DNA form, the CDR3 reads TGTGCCAGCAGGGGACTAGCGGACTCTCCGCAGACCCAGTACTTC.

The CDR3 sequence: CASRRTVQETQYF. The CDR3 bases are TGCGCCAGCAGGCGGACAGTCCAAGAGACCCAGTACTTC. The chain combines TRBV5-1 with TRBJ2-5, with D possibly being TRBD1 (6 bases). The germline V gene has CDR1 SGHRS and CDR2 YFSETQ. This CDR3 is built from 13 residues. Trimming removed 5 bases from V and 1 base from J, with 9 bases in between.

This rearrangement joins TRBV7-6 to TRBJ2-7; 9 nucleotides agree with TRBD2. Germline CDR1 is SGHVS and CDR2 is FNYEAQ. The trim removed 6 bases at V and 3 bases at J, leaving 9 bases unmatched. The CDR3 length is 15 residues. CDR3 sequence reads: CASSPTSGLVYEQYF. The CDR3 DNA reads TGTGCCAGCAGTCCAACTAGCGGGTTGGTCTACGAGCAGTACTTC. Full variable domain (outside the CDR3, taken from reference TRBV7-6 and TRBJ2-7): GAGVSQSPRYKVTKRGQDVALRCDPISGHVSLYWYRQALGQGPEFLTYFNYEAQQDKSGLPNDRFSAERPEGSISTLTIQRTEQRDSAMYRCASSPTSGLVYEQYFGPGTRLTVT.

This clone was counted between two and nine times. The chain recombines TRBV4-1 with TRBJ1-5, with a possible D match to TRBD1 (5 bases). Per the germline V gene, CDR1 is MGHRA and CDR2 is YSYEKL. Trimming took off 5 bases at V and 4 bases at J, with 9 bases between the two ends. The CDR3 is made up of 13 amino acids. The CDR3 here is CASSLQENQPQHF. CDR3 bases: TGCGCCAGCAGCTTACAGGAAAATCAGCCCCAGCATTTT.

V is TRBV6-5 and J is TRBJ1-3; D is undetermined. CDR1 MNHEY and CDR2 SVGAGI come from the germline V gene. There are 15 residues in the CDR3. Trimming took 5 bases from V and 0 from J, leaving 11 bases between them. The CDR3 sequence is CASSSTVSSGNTIYF. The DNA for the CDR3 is TGTGCCAGCAGTAGTACAGTGAGCTCTGGAAACACCATATATTTT.

The CDR3 DNA reads TGCAGCGTTGGATTCGACGGGGGGCCTTATGGAAACACCATATATTTT. Protein: CSVGFDGGPYGNTIYF. This chain joins TRBV29-1 and TRBJ1-3; possible D gene TRBD1, 6 bases. V was shortened by 4 bases and J by 3 bases, with 19 bases between the two germline ends. Per germline, CDR1 SQVTM and CDR2 ANQGSEA. The CDR3 has 16 amino acids.

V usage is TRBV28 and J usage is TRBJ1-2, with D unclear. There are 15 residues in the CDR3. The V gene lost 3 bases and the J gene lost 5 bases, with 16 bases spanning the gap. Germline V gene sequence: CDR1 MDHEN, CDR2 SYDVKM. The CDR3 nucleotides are TGTGCCAGCAGTTTGGGGAGGCGAGTTATATATGGCTACACCTTC. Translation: CASSLGRRVIYGYTF.

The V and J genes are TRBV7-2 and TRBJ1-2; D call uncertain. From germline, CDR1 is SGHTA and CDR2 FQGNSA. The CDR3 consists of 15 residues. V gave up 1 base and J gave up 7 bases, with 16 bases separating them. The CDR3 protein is CASSLVGVLFRGYTF. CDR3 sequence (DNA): TGTGCCAGCAGCTTAGTCGGTGTACTCTTTCGTGGCTACACCTTC.

The CDR3 nucleotides are TGTGCCAGCAGCTCCGGACAGGCAAGAGAGCAGTACTTC. Translated: CASSSGQAREQYF. The chain links TRBV9 to TRBJ2-7; TRBD1 matches at 7 bases. Germline V gives CDR1 SGDLS, CDR2 YYNGEE. The length of the CDR3 is 13 residues. V lost 4 bases and J lost 7; bases outside the gene matches: 8.